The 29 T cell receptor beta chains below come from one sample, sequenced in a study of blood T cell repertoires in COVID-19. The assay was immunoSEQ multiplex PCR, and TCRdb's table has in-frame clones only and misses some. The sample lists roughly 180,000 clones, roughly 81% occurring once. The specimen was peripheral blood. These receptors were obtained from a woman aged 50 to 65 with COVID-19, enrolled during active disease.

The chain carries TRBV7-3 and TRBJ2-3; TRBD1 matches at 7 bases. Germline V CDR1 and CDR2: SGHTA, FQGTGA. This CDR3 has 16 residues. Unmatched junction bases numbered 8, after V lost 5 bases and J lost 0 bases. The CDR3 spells CASSSHRDSSTDTQYF. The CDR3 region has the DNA TGTGCCAGCAGCAGCCACCGGGACAGTAGCACAGATACGCAGTATTTT.

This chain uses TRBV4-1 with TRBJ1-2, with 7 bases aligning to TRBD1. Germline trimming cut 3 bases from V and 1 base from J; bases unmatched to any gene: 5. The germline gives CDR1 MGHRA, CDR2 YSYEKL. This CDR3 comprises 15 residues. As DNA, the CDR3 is TGCGCCAGCAGCCAGGGACAGATAGGTAACTATGGCTACACCTTC. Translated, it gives CASSQGQIGNYGYTF.

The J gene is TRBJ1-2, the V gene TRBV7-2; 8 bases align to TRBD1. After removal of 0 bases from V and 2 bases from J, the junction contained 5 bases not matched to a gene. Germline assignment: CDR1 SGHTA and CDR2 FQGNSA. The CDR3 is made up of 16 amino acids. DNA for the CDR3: TGTGCCAGCAGCTTAGCCCCTCGACAGGGGAACTATGGCTACACCTTC. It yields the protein CASSLAPRQGNYGYTF.

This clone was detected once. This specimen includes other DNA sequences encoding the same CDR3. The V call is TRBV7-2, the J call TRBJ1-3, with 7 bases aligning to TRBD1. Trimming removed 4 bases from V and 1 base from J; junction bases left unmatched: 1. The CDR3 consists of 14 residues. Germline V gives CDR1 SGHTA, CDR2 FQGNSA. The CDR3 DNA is TGTGCCAGCAGCTACAGGGGTTCTGGAAACACCATATATTTT. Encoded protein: CASSYRGSGNTIYF.

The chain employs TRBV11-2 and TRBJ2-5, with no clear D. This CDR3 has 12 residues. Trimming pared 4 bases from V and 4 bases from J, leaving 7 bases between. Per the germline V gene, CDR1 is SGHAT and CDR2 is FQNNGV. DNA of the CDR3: TGTGCCAGCAGCTCGTCGGGAGAGACCCAGTACTTC. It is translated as CASSSSGETQYF.

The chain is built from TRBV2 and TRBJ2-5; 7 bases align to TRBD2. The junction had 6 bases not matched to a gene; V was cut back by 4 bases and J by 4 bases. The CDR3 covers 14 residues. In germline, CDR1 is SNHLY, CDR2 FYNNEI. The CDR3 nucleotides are TGTGCCAGCAGTGTGGGACTAATCCCAGAGACCCAGTACTTC. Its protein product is CASSVGLIPETQYF.

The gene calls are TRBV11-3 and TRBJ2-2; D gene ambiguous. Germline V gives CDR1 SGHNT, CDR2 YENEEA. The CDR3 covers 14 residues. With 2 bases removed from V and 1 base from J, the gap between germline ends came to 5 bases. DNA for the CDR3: TGTGCCAGCAGCTTAAATCAGAACACCGGGGAGCTGTTTTTT. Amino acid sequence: CASSLNQNTGELFF.

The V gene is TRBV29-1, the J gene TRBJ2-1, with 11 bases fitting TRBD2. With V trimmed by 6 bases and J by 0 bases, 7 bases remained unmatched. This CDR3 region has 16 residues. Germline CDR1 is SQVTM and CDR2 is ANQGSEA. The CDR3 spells CSVGLAGESSYNEQFF. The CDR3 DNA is TGCAGCGTCGGACTAGCGGGCGAAAGCTCCTACAATGAGCAGTTCTTC.

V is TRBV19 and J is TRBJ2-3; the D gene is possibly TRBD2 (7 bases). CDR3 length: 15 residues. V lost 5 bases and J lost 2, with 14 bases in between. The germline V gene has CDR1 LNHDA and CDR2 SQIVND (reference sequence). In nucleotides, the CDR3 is TGTGCCAGTAGTTTTGGGGGGGCCTACACAGATACGCAGTATTTT. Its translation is CASSFGGAYTDTQYF.

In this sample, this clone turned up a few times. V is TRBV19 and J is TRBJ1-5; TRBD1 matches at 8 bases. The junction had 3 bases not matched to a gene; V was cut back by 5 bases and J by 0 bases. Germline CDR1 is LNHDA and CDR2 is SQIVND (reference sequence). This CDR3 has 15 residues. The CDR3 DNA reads TGTGCCAGTAGTTGGGGACAGGTTAGCAATCAGCCCCAGCATTTT. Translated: CASSWGQVSNQPQHF.

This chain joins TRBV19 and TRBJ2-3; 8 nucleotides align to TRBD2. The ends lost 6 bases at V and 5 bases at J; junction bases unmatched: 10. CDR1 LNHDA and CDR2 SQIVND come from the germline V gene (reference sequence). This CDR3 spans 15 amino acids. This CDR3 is CASRETSVTLDTQYF. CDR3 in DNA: TGTGCCAGTAGGGAGACTAGCGTAACGTTAGATACGCAGTATTTT.

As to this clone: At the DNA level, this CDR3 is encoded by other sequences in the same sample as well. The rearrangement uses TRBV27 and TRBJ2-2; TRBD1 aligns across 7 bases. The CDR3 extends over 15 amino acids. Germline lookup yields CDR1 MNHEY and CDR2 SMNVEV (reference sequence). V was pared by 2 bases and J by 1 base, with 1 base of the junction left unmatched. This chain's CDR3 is CASSLGTVNTGELFF. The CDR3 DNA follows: TGTGCCAGCAGTTTAGGGACAGTGAACACCGGGGAGCTGTTTTTT.

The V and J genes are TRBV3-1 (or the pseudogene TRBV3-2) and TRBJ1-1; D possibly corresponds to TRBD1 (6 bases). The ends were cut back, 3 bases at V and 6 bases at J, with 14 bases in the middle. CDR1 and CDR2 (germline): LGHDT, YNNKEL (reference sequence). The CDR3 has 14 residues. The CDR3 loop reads CASSQGFGQSEAFF. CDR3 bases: TGTGCCAGCAGCCAGGGATTTGGACAGTCTGAAGCTTTCTTT.

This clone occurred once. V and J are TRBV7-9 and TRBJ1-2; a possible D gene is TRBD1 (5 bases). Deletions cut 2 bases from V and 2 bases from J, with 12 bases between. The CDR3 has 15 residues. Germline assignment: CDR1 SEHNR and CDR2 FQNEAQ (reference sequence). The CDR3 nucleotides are TGTGCCAGCAGCTTATCCCAGACAGCCAACTATGGCTACACCTTC. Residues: CASSLSQTANYGYTF.

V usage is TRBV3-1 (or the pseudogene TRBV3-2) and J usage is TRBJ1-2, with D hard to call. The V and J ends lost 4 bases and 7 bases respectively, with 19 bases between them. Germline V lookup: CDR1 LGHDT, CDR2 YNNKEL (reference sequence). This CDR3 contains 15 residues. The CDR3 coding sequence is TGTGCCAGCAGCCTCGAAGGCGGGGAACGATCTGGCTACACCTTC. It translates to CASSLEGGERSGYTF.

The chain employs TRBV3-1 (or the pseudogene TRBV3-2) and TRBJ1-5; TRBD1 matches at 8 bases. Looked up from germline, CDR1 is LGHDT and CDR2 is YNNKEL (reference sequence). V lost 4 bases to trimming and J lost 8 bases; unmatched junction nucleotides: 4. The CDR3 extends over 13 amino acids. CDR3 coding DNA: TGTGCCAGCAGCCGACAGGGGCGGGAGCCCCAGCATTTT. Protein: CASSRQGREPQHF.

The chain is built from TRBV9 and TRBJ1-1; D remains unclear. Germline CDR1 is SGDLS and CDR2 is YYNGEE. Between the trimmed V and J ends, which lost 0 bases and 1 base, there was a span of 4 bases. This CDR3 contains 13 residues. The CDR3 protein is CASSVDGNTEAFF. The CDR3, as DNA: TGTGCCAGCAGCGTAGACGGGAACACTGAAGCTTTCTTT.

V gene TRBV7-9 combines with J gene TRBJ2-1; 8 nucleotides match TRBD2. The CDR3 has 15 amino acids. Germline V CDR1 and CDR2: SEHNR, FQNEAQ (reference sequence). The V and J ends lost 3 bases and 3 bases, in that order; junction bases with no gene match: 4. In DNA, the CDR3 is TGTGCCAGCAGCTTCGGGACTAGTTACTACAATGAGCAGTTCTTC. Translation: CASSFGTSYYNEQFF.

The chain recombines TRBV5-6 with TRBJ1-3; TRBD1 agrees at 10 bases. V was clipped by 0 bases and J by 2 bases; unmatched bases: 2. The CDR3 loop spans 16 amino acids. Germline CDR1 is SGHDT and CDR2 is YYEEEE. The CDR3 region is CASSLADRGPGNTIYF. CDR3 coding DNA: TGTGCCAGCAGCTTGGCTGACAGGGGGCCTGGAAACACCATATATTTT.

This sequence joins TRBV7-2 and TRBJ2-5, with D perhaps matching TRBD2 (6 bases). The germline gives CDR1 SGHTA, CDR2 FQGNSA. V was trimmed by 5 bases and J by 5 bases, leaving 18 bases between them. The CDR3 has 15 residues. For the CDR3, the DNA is TGTGCCAGCAGCACCCGACTAGTCAACGGGGAGACCCAGTACTTC. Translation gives CASSTRLVNGETQYF.

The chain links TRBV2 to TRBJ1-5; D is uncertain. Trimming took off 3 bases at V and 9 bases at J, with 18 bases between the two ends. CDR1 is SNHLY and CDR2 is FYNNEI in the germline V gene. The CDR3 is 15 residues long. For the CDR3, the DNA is TGTGCCAGCAGTGACCGGAGGGCGGCCCATCGGCCCCAGCATTTT. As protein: CASSDRRAAHRPQHF.

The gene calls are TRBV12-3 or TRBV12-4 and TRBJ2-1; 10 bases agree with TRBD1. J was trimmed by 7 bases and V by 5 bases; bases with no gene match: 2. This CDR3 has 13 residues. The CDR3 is CASSRQGANEQFF. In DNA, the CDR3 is TGTGCCAGCAGTCGACAGGGGGCGAATGAGCAGTTCTTC.

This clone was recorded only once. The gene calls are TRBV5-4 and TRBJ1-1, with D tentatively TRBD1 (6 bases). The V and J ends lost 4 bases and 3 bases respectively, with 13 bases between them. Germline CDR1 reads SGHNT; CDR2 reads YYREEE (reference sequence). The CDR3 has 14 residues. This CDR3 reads CASSPPDSYTEAFF. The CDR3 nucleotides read TGTGCCAGCAGCCCCCCGGACAGTTACACTGAAGCTTTCTTT. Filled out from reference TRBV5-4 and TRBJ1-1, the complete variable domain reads ETGVTQSPTHLIKTRGQQVTLRCSSQSGHNTVSWYQQALGQGPQFIFQYYREEENGRGNFPPRFSGLQFPNYSSELNVNALELDDSALYLCASSPPDSYTEAFFGQGTRLTVV.

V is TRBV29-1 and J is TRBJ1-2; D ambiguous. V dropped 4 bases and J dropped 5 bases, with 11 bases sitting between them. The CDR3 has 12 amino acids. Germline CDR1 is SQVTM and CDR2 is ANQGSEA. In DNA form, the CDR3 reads TGCAGCGTTGTGTGGCAGAATTATGGCTACACCTTC. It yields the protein CSVVWQNYGYTF.

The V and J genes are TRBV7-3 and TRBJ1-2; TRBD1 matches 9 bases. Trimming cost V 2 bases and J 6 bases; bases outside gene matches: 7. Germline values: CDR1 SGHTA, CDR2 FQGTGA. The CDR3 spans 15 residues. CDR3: CASSLDHRGLNGYTF. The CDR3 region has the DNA TGTGCCAGCAGCTTAGATCACAGGGGGCTAAATGGCTACACCTTC.

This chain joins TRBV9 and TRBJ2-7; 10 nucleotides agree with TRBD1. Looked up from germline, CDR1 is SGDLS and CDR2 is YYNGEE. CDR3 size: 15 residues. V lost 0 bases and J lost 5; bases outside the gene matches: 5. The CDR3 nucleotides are TGTGCCAGCAGCGTAGGGGGGGACAGGGGAAACGAGCAGTACTTC. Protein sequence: CASSVGGDRGNEQYF.

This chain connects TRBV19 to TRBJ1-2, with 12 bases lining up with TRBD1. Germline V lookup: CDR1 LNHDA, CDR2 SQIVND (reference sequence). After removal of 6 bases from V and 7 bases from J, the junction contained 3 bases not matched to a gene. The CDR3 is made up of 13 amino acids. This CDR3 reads CASSGTGGLGYTF. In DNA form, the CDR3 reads TGTGCCAGTAGCGGGACAGGGGGCCTTGGCTACACCTTC.

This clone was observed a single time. The CDR3 DNA sequence: TGCGCCAGCAGCCAAGAAACAGGATATAATGAAAAACTGTTTTTT. Encoded protein: CASSQETGYNEKLFF. The genes are TRBV4-3 and TRBJ1-4; tentative D call: TRBD1 (5 bases). Per germline, CDR1 LGHNA and CDR2 YSLEER. This CDR3 has 15 residues. Trimming removed 0 bases at V and 4 bases at J, with 9 bases between.

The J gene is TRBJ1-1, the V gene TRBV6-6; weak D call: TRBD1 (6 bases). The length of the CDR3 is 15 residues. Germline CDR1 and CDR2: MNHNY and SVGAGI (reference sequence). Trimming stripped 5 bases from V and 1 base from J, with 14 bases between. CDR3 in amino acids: CASSPGGGGNTEAFF. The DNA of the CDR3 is TGTGCCAGCAGTCCCGGGGGAGGGGGGAACACTGAAGCTTTCTTT.